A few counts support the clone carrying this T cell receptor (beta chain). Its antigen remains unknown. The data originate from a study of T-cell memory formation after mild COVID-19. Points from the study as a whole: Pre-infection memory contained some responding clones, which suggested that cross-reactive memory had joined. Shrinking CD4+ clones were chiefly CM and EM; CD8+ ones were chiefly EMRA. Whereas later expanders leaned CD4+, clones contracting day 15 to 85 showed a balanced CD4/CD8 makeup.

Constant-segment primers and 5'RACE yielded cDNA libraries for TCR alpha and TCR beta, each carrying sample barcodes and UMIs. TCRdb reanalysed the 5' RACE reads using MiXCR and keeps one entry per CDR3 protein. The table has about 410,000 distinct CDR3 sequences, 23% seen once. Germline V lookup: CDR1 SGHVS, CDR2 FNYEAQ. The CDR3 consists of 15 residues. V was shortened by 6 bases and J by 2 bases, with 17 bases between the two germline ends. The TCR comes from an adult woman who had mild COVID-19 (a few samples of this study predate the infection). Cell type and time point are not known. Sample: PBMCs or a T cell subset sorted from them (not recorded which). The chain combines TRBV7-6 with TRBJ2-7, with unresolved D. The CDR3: CASSLVCKHAYEQYF. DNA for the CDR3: TGTGCCAGCAGTCTAGTGTGCAAGCACGCCTACGAGCAGTACTTC.